This T cell receptor (beta chain) emerged from a study of beta chain features in type 1 diabetes (dated by TCRdb to 2016 to 2019). Broadly, across the study: Mean age, gender distribution, total cell number and subset yield did not differ between patients and healthy donors. Regulatory and stem cell-like memory subsets were isolated from only 8 patients and about 8 healthy donors, whereas naive and central memory subsets came from all 30 or so donors. The study compared TCRB repertoires of sorted circulating CD4+ T cell subsets between recently diagnosed type 1 diabetes patients and matched healthy donors. Across all samples, fewer than 110,000,000 sorted cells were examined, and cell number per subset correlated strongly with RNA yield.

Each donor gave one peripheral blood draw, about 110 mL on average, collected into heparinised tubes. Naive, central memory, regulatory and stem cell-like memory CD4+ T cells were sorted on a BD FACSAria II using a panel including CD45RO, CCR7, CD25, CD127, CD95 and CD27. All sorted populations exceeded 95% purity. Right away, PBMCs were isolated by Lymphoprep density gradient centrifugation and were stained directly, with no culture step. So that batch effects would be minimized, each experiment stained and sorted samples in pairs, pairing one healthy donor with one patient. As to this clone: Its antigen is unknown. No much larger clone exists at a distance of one base, and base qualities are not known.

Counted from cysteine to phenylalanine, this CDR3 has 16 amino acids. Only the CDR3 DNA is retained, 48 bases long and in frame from the first base. Trimming removed 0 bases from V and 3 bases from J; the gene matches leave 5 bases unexplained. The germline V gene (reference sequence) provides CDR1 LNHNV and CDR2 YYDKDF. The entire isolated RNA was reverse transcribed using the High Capacity cDNA Reverse Transcription Kit, and thus expressed TCRB transcripts were sequenced. Deep immunoSEQ sequencing was applied to naive, central memory and regulatory T cell samples, giving an average of approximately 4 million total reads per sample. Sorted cells were lysed in RLT buffer and RNA was extracted with DNase-treated RNeasy Micro or Mini kits, depending on cell number. Each cell subset was processed on its own to prevent cross-contamination, while patient and healthy donor samples were processed together. Using the immunoSEQ multiplex PCR, TCRB sequences were amplified from cDNA into 87-bp fragments spanning the CDR3 region. The amplicons were sequenced using the Illumina HiSeq platform. As for the original processing: PCR bias was computationally corrected using synthetic template baselines, reads within Hamming distance 2 were collapsed, and singletons that could not be merged were discarded. Reads were aligned to IMGT to assign V, D and J genes, CDR3 length, and insertions or deletions at six rearrangement sites. Within each subset, clonotype counts were normalized to sorted cell number, and only after that were true diversity and Gini coefficients computed with the tcR R package. The overlap coefficient, calculated on TCRB nucleotide sequences, was used to measure repertoire sharing. Out-of-frame TCRB sequences from naive cells were analyzed to stand in for the pre-selection repertoire. Here the immuneACCESS table is served through TCRdb, limited to in-frame sequences with V and J called. Missing clones are a known gap in these copies; in checked studies unresolved V genes cover under half, and the rest lacks a known reason. D and trimming come from the DNA, and the V and J calls and clone size come from that table. The sample includes hundreds of thousands of clones, with about 10% observed a single time. The ten largest clones represent 0.015% of the sample.

Overall results and qualifications from the work: Because cDNA rather than genomic DNA was sequenced, highly expressing activated cells could have been over-represented, although no difference in activation and CD3 levels was found between groups. PCR might favor shorter templates, but patient and control samples were amplified and corrected together, so any skew would affect both groups equally. The naive, central memory and regulatory TCRB repertoires appeared to resemble one another more closely among patients than among healthy donors. Because small numbers of individuals were included in the HLA sub-analyses, any influence of HLA type on TCRB rearrangement was left unresolved. In all four CD4+ subsets, TCRB CDR3 length was moderately but significantly shorter in type 1 diabetes patients. At VDJ recombination sites, type 1 diabetes patients had fewer insertions and more deleted nucleotides, which implies abnormalities in thymic rearrangement.

Material for sequencing was naive CD4+ T cells from blood. The meaning of the sample's cell subset or site label: true naive CD4+ T cells. The TCR originated in a woman aged 25-40 years in good health. The V gene is TRBV15 and the J gene is TRBJ2-7, with TRBD1 identical over 10 junction bases. CDR3 reads: CATSRDVGTGDYEQYF. The DNA reads as follows: TGTGCCACCAGCAGAGATGTCGGGACAGGGGACTACGAGCAGTACTTC. Where the CDR3 stops, the reference TRBV15 and TRBJ2-7 genes take over; the full variable domain is DAMVIQNPRYQVTQFGKPVTLSCSQTLNHNVMYWYQQKSSQAPKLLFHYYDKDFNNEADTPDNFQSRRPNTSFCFLDIRSPGLGDTAMYLCATSRDVGTGDYEQYFGPGTRLTVT.